The clone carrying this TCR beta chain was counted a few times. Its cognate antigen is unknown. This record belongs to a study of regulatory T cells in long-lasting Graves disease. Germline V gives CDR1 MNHEY, CDR2 SMNVEV (reference sequence). Trimming removed 10 bases at V and 6 bases at J, with 24 bases between. This CDR3 is built from 16 residues. Specified time point: newly diagnosed GD, antithyroid drugs for less than 3 months. PBMC-extracted RNA yielded the TCR library. Arm-PCR of CDR3 regions and iRepertoire HTBI primers were the basis on which TCR beta libraries were built. TCRdb used MiXCR to reprocess the multiplex PCR reads, holding one entry per CDR3 protein. The sample has about 350,000 distinct CDR3 sequences; 15% to 20% are singletons. Study-level results: It was in persistent disease that TRBV28, TRBJ1-2 and TRBJ2-5 were favored.

These sequences were also reported in another study, on T cells in Graves' hyperthyroidism and ophthalmopathy. That paper notes: Diagnosis of hyperthyroidism was new in patients aged 18 to 65, and its duration was under 2 months.

This clonotype was sampled from a man in his forties with Graves disease. The gene calls are TRBV27 and TRBJ2-2; D call uncertain. The specimen comprised peripheral blood mononuclear cells (PBMCs), sampled at new diagnosis, from a patient treated with antithyroid drugs. The CDR3 loop reads CANSKTMWFLAGELFF. The CDR3 DNA reads TGTGCCAACAGCAAGACCATGTGGTTCCTTGCCGGGGAGCTGTTTTTT.